The T cell receptor beta chain described here comes from a study of OX40 agonist ivuxolimab in advanced cancers. Overall study: As their treatment, patients were administered ivuxolimab, an agonistic anti-OX40 (CD134) antibody. Ivuxolimab was administered intravenously to patients at 0.01 to 10 mg/kg every 2 weeks.

Only in-frame clones appear in the TCRdb table, and some are missing; sequencing was by immunoSEQ multiplex PCR. The sample yields 70,000 or so clones, about nine tenths seen once. With 0 bases removed from V and 2 bases from J, the gap between germline ends came to 12 bases. Germline values: CDR1 SGHDT, CDR2 YYEEEE. The CDR3 sequence is 16 residues long. This clonotype was obtained from an adult with an advanced solid tumor such as melanoma, head and neck, liver or kidney cancer. The starting material was CD4+ or CD8+ T cells sorted from blood, obtained in a trial of the OX40 agonist ivuxolimab. V is TRBV5-6 and J is TRBJ2-1, with D perhaps matching TRBD1 (5 bases). The CDR3 here is CASSLAPRAAYNEQFF. The CDR3 nucleotides are TGTGCCAGCAGCTTGGCGCCCAGGGCTGCCTACAATGAGCAGTTCTTC.